This T cell receptor beta chain was sequenced in a study of blood T cell repertoires in COVID-19. Overall study: PBMCs, B-cell-depleted T cells, or T cells provided the cDNA or gDNA that made up the material.

The repertoire was sequenced with immunoSEQ multiplex PCR; TCRdb's copy has only in-frame clones and lacks some. The sample has 300,000 to 450,000 clones, 85% seen once. The sample consisted of peripheral blood. This clonotype originated in a woman aged 18-29 years with acute or convalescent COVID-19.

In DNA form, the CDR3 reads TGTGCCAGCAGCCGACTTGAAGCCACCTACGAGCAGTACTTC. It is translated as CASSRLEATYEQYF. The chain carries TRBV7-9 and TRBJ2-7; D unclear. Trimming left V 5 bases short and J 2 bases short, with 13 bases between. The CDR3 has 14 residues. The germline gives CDR1 SEHNR, CDR2 FQNEAQ (reference sequence).